This T cell receptor (beta chain) was captured by sequencing in a study of regulatory T cells in long-lasting Graves disease. Overall study: Persistent Graves' disease denoted over 5 years of antithyroid drugs plus positive TSH receptor antibodies.

Time point denoted: persistent/refractory GD, antithyroid drugs over 5 years with positive TRAb. With RNA extracted from PBMCs as input, the TCR library was made. Diagnosis followed American Thyroid Association guidelines for Graves' disease. HTBI primers from iRepertoire and Arm-PCR of CDR3 regions yielded the TCR beta libraries. TCRdb passed the multiplex PCR reads through MiXCR, listing each CDR3 protein once. Of roughly 500,000 distinct CDR3 sequences in the sample, roughly 21% were seen once. A remark on this clonotype: Its target is not known.

This CDR3 has 14 residues. The V and J ends lost 9 bases and 1 base respectively, with 15 bases between them. Germline V gene lookup returns CDR1 LNHDA and CDR2 SQIVND (reference sequence). Study findings and constraints: Lower TCR diversity was seen in persistent Graves' patients than in newly diagnosed ones. TRBV28, TRBJ1-2 and TRBJ2-5 emerged as the favored segments in persistent disease.

V and J are TRBV19 and TRBJ1-1; D gene ambiguous. This TCR was sampled from a female donor with Graves disease. Here the sequenced sample was peripheral blood mononuclear cells (PBMCs), taken when the disease was refractory, from a patient treated with antithyroid drugs. The CDR3 spells CASSSRGENTEAFF. The CDR3 nucleotides read TGTGCCAGCTCATCCCGGGGAGAGAACACTGAAGCTTTCTTT.